The entry below describes one T cell receptor beta chain. These data are taken from a study of beta chain features in type 1 diabetes. CDR1 and CDR2 from the germline V gene are SGHTA and FQGNSA. After removal of 5 bases from V and 10 bases from J, the junction contained 9 bases not matched to a gene. The CDR3 sequence is 15 residues long. cDNA synthesis used the whole RNA isolate, giving expressed TCRB sequences. Sequencing used immunoSEQ multiplex PCR; TCRdb keeps in-frame clones, though not all of them. The top ten clones hold roughly 0.033% of a sample with fewer than 500,000 clones, around 13% of them seen once.

The sample consisted of naive CD4+ T cells from blood. The chain recombines TRBV7-2 with TRBJ1-6; 9 positions match TRBD1. This receptor was identified in a man aged 25 to 40 in good health. CDR3 in amino acids: CASSPGTGRYSPLHF. The CDR3 coding sequence is TGTGCCAGCAGCCCCGGGACAGGGCGATACTCACCCCTCCACTTT.